This T cell receptor (beta chain) was sequenced in a study of glioma-infiltrating T cells. This clonotype was seen at least ten times. Its antigen is not known. Regarding the study as a whole: Very few CDR3 sequences were shared between tissue and blood. Above-expected tissue-blood divergence occurred in all gliomas, most in low-grade ones.

Using RNA template, CDR3s of TCR alpha and beta were amplified with iRepertoire arm-PCR. One-step reverse transcription and amplification started from approximately 100-400 ng of tissue mRNA or PBMC total RNA. TCRdb fed the multiplex PCR reads into MiXCR, producing one record per CDR3 protein. Of about 180,000 distinct CDR3 sequences listed, about 47% are singletons. Germline assignment: CDR1 DFQATT and CDR2 SNEGSKA (reference sequence). This CDR3 contains 14 residues. Trimming took 0 bases from V and 5 from J, leaving 11 bases between them. Sequenced input: glioma tissue, nonneoplastic brain tissue, or PBMCs (not recorded which). The chain links TRBV20-1 to TRBJ2-1, with D possibly TRBD1 on 6 matching bases. The receptor was isolated from a human donor with low-grade glioma or glioblastoma, undergoing nonglioma brain surgery, or in good health (not recorded which). CDR3 bases: TGCAGTGCTAGAGATTACAGGGCTCACAATGAGCAGTTCTTC. This encodes CSARDYRAHNEQFF.